The 21 T cell receptor beta chains in this list originate from one sample, sequenced in a study of T cell responses to AZD1222 COVID-19 vaccine. Clones were sequenced by immunoSEQ multiplex PCR, and TCRdb holds only the in-frame ones, with some missing. The data contain 150,000 or so clones, about nine tenths of them singletons. Sequencing was performed on peripheral blood, taken on day 0 of AZD1222 vaccination. These receptors all come from an adult in good health.

This chain links TRBV7-9 with TRBJ2-4; 13 bases line up with TRBD2. CDR3 length: 19 amino acids. Trimming removed 5 bases from V and 0 bases from J; junction bases left unmatched: 10. Germline CDR1 SEHNR, CDR2 FQNEAQ (reference sequence). The CDR3 nucleotides are TGTGCCAGCAGCCCCAAAGGACTAGCGGGGGACCTAGCCAAAAACATTCAGTACTTC. This codes for CASSPKGLAGDLAKNIQYF.

Comment on this clone: This sample includes further DNA sequences coding for the same CDR3. The CDR3 DNA is TGTGCCAGCAGTTTATCGCGACAATCCTACGAGCAGTACTTC. It yields the protein CASSLSRQSYEQYF. The chain combines TRBV27 with TRBJ2-7, with D unresolved. The length of the CDR3 is 14 residues. V dropped 0 bases and J dropped 1 base, with 7 bases sitting between them. Germline lookup yields CDR1 MNHEY and CDR2 SMNVEV (reference sequence).

This rearrangement joins TRBV6-5 to TRBJ1-1; D remains unclear. The CDR3 loop spans 13 amino acids. CDR1 is MNHEY and CDR2 is SVGAGI in the germline V gene. Deletions cut 6 bases from V and 1 base from J, with 9 bases between. In nucleotides, the CDR3 is TGTGCCAGCAGCCCCGACCAGAACACTGAAGCTTTCTTT. It specifies CASSPDQNTEAFF.

V is TRBV15 and J is TRBJ1-2; D not certain. The length of the CDR3 is 11 residues. Trimming took off 0 bases at V and 11 bases at J, with 7 bases between the two ends. Germline-derived CDR1 and CDR2 are LNHNV and YYDKDF (reference sequence). The CDR3 DNA is TGTGCCACCAGCAGAGATAGGGAGTACACCTTC. It encodes CATSRDREYTF.

This clone has a single count. This rearrangement joins TRBV6-5 to TRBJ1-6; 7 bases map to TRBD1. The CDR3 covers 13 residues. Losses at the gene ends were 4 bases for V and 7 bases for J; bases not matched to a gene: 1. CDR1 and CDR2 from the germline V gene are MNHEY and SVGAGI. CDR3 protein: CASSSTGNSPLHF. The DNA for the CDR3 is TGTGCCAGCAGTTCGACAGGGAATTCACCCCTCCACTTT.

This sequence joins TRBV7-9 and TRBJ1-2; D uncertain. Germline CDR1 SEHNR, CDR2 FQNEAQ (reference sequence). The V and J ends lost 3 bases and 2 bases respectively, with 10 bases between them. The CDR3 has 14 residues. The CDR3 nucleotides are TGTGCCAGCAGCTTCTCCGGGAAGAACTATGGCTACACCTTC. It encodes CASSFSGKNYGYTF. Variable domain in full (rest from reference TRBV7-9 and TRBJ1-2): DTGVSQNPRHKITKRGQNVTFRCDPISEHNRLYWYRQTLGQGPEFLTYFQNEAQLEKSRLLSDRFSAERPKGSFSTLEIQRTEQGDSAMYLCASSFSGKNYGYTFGSGTRLTVV.

The chain recombines TRBV7-9 with TRBJ1-6; D perhaps matches TRBD1 (6 bases). The CDR3 has 14 amino acids. The V end was cut by 7 bases, the J end by 8 bases, with 15 bases between. The germline CDR1 and CDR2 sequences are SEHNR and FQNEAQ (reference sequence). CDR3 DNA: TGTGCCAGCACCCGGGGGGGCCGACATTCACCCCTCCACTTT. Its translation: CASTRGGRHSPLHF.

The J gene is TRBJ1-3, the V gene TRBV2, with D possibly being TRBD1 (5 bases). Germline V gene sequence: CDR1 SNHLY, CDR2 FYNNEI. V lost 8 bases, J lost 3 bases, and 8 bases lay in between. This CDR3 comprises 12 residues. DNA of the CDR3: TGTGCCAGCCAAGGGGATGGAAACACCATATATTTT. It translates to CASQGDGNTIYF.

This clone came up a few times. V and J are TRBV9 and TRBJ1-1, with D unclear. V lost 7 bases, J lost 6 bases, and 19 bases lay in between. The germline gives CDR1 SGDLS, CDR2 YYNGEE. This CDR3 comprises 14 residues. CDR3: CASGPPADPSEAFF. CDR3 DNA: TGTGCCAGCGGGCCACCAGCCGACCCCTCTGAAGCTTTCTTT.

The V call is TRBV10-3, the J call TRBJ1-5; D not resolved. The CDR3 is made up of 12 amino acids. CDR1 and CDR2 from the germline V gene are ENHRY and SYGVKD. Trimming cost V 3 bases and J 16 bases, with 16 bases left between them. CDR3 in amino acids: CAISDSGPPKHF. The CDR3 nucleotides are TGTGCCATCAGTGATAGCGGACCGCCTAAACATTTT.

The chain couples TRBV29-1 to TRBJ2-1; D might be TRBD1 (7 bases). The CDR3 runs to 14 residues. The germline V gene encodes CDR1 SQVTM and CDR2 ANQGSEA. V lost 3 bases to trimming and J lost 2 bases, with 11 bases between them. The CDR3 DNA follows: TGCAGCGTTGACGGAGGGGGCCCCTACAATGAGCAGTTCTTC. This gives the protein CSVDGGGPYNEQFF.

There are a few counts of this clone. The CDR3 sequence is CASSLRDANTEAFF. DNA of the CDR3: TGCGCCAGCAGCTTGAGGGACGCGAACACTGAAGCTTTCTTT. The rearrangement joins TRBV5-1 to TRBJ1-1, with D maybe TRBD1 (5 bases). V shed 1 base and J shed 1 base, with 8 bases lying between them. The germline V gene has CDR1 SGHRS and CDR2 YFSETQ. There are 14 residues in the CDR3.

This chain joins TRBV6-6 and TRBJ1-1; D remains ambiguous. The CDR3 is made up of 13 amino acids. The germline gives CDR1 MNHNY, CDR2 SVGAGI (reference sequence). V was pared by 0 bases and J by 6 bases, with 8 bases between. CDR3 sequence: CASSYSLGSEAFF. In DNA, the CDR3 is TGTGCCAGCAGTTACTCATTGGGGTCTGAAGCTTTCTTT.

The chain has TRBV30 and TRBJ1-5; no firm D call. Germline lookup yields CDR1 GTSNPN and CDR2 SVGIG (reference sequence). V gave up 0 bases and J gave up 0 bases, with 9 bases separating them. CDR3 size: 15 residues. CDR3: CAWSVPQPSNQPQHF. The CDR3 nucleotides read TGTGCCTGGAGTGTCCCCCAGCCTAGCAATCAGCCCCAGCATTTT.

This clone was observed once. The rearrangement links TRBV7-9 to TRBJ1-1, with D unresolved. The CDR3 spans 12 residues. With 0 bases removed from V and 11 bases from J, the gap between germline ends came to 10 bases. Per the germline V gene, CDR1 is SEHNR and CDR2 is FQNEAQ (reference sequence). CDR3 nucleotides: TGTGCCAGCAGCTTAGCTGACGGGGAGGCTTTCTTT. This gives the protein CASSLADGEAFF.

This rearrangement joins TRBV18 to TRBJ1-1; D gene uncertain. CDR3 length: 14 residues. The ends were cut back, 6 bases at V and 2 bases at J, with 13 bases in the middle. Germline V gene sequence: CDR1 KGHSH, CDR2 LQKENI. The CDR3 DNA reads TGTGCCAGCTCCCCGGAGATGGGAAACACTGAAGCTTTCTTT. The encoded protein is CASSPEMGNTEAFF.

The chain has TRBV18 and TRBJ1-2, with 9 positions matching TRBD1. The CDR3 runs to 21 residues. The V segment lost 6 bases and the J segment 5 bases; nucleotides outside the gene matches: 28. The germline gives CDR1 KGHSH, CDR2 LQKENI. The DNA for the CDR3 is TGTGCCAGCTCCCTAAAAACAAGCTCGGGACAGGGCTTTCCAGGGGGTTATGGCTACACCTTC. Protein sequence: CASSLKTSSGQGFPGGYGYTF.

The chain joins TRBV10-3 to TRBJ1-1; D is possibly TRBD1 (6 bases). CDR1 ENHRY and CDR2 SYGVKD come from the germline V gene. There are 15 residues in the CDR3. V was shortened by 7 bases and J by 2 bases, with 17 bases between the two germline ends. This CDR3 is CAINQGGTPNTEAFF. CDR3 in DNA: TGTGCCATCAATCAGGGCGGGACACCCAACACTGAAGCTTTCTTT.

Written as DNA, the CDR3 is TGCAGCGTTGGTCACAGTGGAAACACCATATATTTT. Protein product: CSVGHSGNTIYF. This chain links TRBV29-1 with TRBJ1-3, with D uncertain. Looked up from germline, CDR1 is SQVTM and CDR2 is ANQGSEA. The CDR3 runs to 12 residues. V was pared by 4 bases and J by 3 bases, with 7 bases between.

The chain combines TRBV2 with TRBJ1-3; D is undetermined. The length of the CDR3 is 15 residues. Germline V lookup: CDR1 SNHLY, CDR2 FYNNEI. V lost 3 bases, J lost 0 bases, and 9 bases lay in between. CDR3 coding DNA: TGTGCCAGCAGTGAGGAGGCCGTCTCTGGAAACACCATATATTTT. Translating gives CASSEEAVSGNTIYF.

The genes are TRBV18 and TRBJ1-2, with no clear D. This CDR3 is 16 amino acids long. Germline-derived CDR1 and CDR2 are KGHSH and LQKENI. The V end lost 4 bases, the J end lost 5 bases, and 20 bases lay between the germline ends. DNA for the CDR3: TGTGCCAGCTCACAGGGCGGTTCCTTAGGAACGTATGGCTACACCTTC. It yields the protein CASSQGGSLGTYGYTF.